The 6 T cell receptor beta chains listed next were all sequenced from one sample in a study of early T cells in non-severe SARS-CoV-2 infection. TCRdb called the 5' RACE reads again in MiXCR, with one record for every CDR3 protein. The sample carries about 67,000 distinct CDR3 sequences, roughly 12% recorded once. The sequenced sample consisted of whole blood. The origin of the receptors is an adult who was a healthcare worker with PCR-confirmed SARS-CoV-2 infection or an uninfected control (not recorded which).

In its sample, this clonotype was seen many times. The chain links TRBV7-8 to TRBJ2-3, with TRBD2 identical over 11 bases. Losses at the gene ends were 5 bases for V and 3 bases for J; bases not matched to a gene: 13. Germline V gene data show CDR1 as SGHVS and CDR2 as FQNEAQ. The CDR3 contains 18 residues. The CDR3 loop is CASSDRNLAGGGTDTQYF. The CDR3 DNA follows: TGTGCCAGCAGCGACAGGAACTTAGCGGGAGGGGGAACAGATACGCAGTATTTT.

This clonotype was observed at least ten times. The J gene is TRBJ2-4, the V gene TRBV6-5; D remains unclear. Germline loops: CDR1 MNHEY, CDR2 SVGAGI. The CDR3 totals 12 residues. Trimming cost V 7 bases and J 5 bases, with 9 bases left between them. DNA for the CDR3: TGTGCCAGCATGACGGCCGAAAACATTCAGTACTTC. This sequence encodes CASMTAENIQYF.

Many counts were recorded for this clonotype. The rearrangement links TRBV6-2 or TRBV6-3 to TRBJ2-7; D gene uncertain. The length of the CDR3 is 13 residues. Germline V gives CDR1 MNHEY, CDR2 SVGEGT. V lost 2 bases and J lost 3, with 8 bases in between. The CDR3 reads CASSYPSSYEQYF. CDR3 sequence (DNA): TGTGCCAGCAGTTACCCGAGTAGCTACGAGCAGTACTTC.

The chain has TRBV9 and TRBJ2-7; possible D gene TRBD1, 5 bases. Trimming took off 0 bases at V and 8 bases at J, with 12 bases between the two ends. Germline V gene sequence: CDR1 SGDLS, CDR2 YYNGEE. The CDR3 contains 13 residues. DNA for the CDR3: TGTGCCAGCAGCGTAGAACACCAGGGCAAGCAGTACTTC. Translation gives CASSVEHQGKQYF.

This rearrangement joins TRBV12-3 or TRBV12-4 to TRBJ2-7; possibly TRBD2 for D (6 bases). The V gene lost 2 bases and the J gene lost 5 bases, with 13 bases spanning the gap. CDR3 length equals 14 residues. The CDR3 nucleotides are TGTGCCAGCAGTTTACCCAGACTAGGTAACGAGCAGTACTTC. Translated, it gives CASSLPRLGNEQYF.

This clonotype came up many times. The chain uses TRBV2 and TRBJ1-1; D remains unclear. V was shortened by 3 bases and J by 7 bases, with 12 bases between the two germline ends. Germline values: CDR1 SNHLY, CDR2 FYNNEI. The CDR3 runs 13 residues. The CDR3 loop reads CASSDTGIGEAFF. As DNA, the CDR3 is TGTGCCAGCAGTGATACCGGGATTGGTGAAGCTTTCTTT. Full variable domain (outside the CDR3, taken from reference TRBV2 and TRBJ1-1): EPEVTQTPSHQVTQMGQEVILRCVPISNHLYFYWYRQILGQKVEFLVSFYNNEISEKSEIFDDQFSVERPDGSNFTLKIRSTKLEDSAMYFCASSDTGIGEAFFGQGTRLTVV.